Presented here are 22 T cell receptor beta chains from one specimen sequenced in a study of blood T cell repertoires in COVID-19. Measured with immunoSEQ multiplex PCR; TCRdb has only the in-frame clones, and not every one. The table has some 220,000 clones, 70% to 90% seen once. Sequencing used peripheral blood. These receptor sequences come from a man in his forties or fifties who had recovered from COVID-19.

This chain connects TRBV6-6 to TRBJ2-1; possibly TRBD1 for D (5 bases). Deletions cut 6 bases from V and 8 bases from J, with 11 bases between. This CDR3 comprises 12 residues. CDR1 is MNHNY and CDR2 is SVGAGI in the germline V gene (reference sequence). The CDR3 sequence: CASSRVGDEQFF. CDR3 sequence (DNA): TGTGCCAGCAGCCGCGTAGGGGATGAGCAGTTCTTC.

V usage is TRBV28 and J usage is TRBJ2-5, with unresolved D. Germline loops: CDR1 MDHEN, CDR2 SYDVKM. This CDR3 has 12 residues. Trimming took off 6 bases at V and 0 bases at J, with 5 bases between the two ends. CDR3 sequence reads: CASRRYQETQYF. The CDR3 DNA reads as TGTGCCAGCAGACGGTACCAAGAGACCCAGTACTTC.

The chain recombines TRBV7-9 with TRBJ2-2; 7 nucleotides agree with TRBD1. The V gene end was trimmed by 1 base and the J gene end by 2 bases; junction bases not matched to a gene: 4. The CDR3 has 16 residues. Germline values: CDR1 SEHNR, CDR2 FQNEAQ (reference sequence). The CDR3: CASSLGTGLNTGELFF. The CDR3 nucleotides read TGTGCCAGCAGCTTAGGGACAGGACTTAACACCGGGGAGCTGTTTTTT.

The chain links TRBV2 to TRBJ2-7, with 8 bases that match TRBD1. This CDR3 region has 15 residues. Looked up from germline, CDR1 is SNHLY and CDR2 is FYNNEI. V dropped 4 bases and J dropped 5; count of bases not matched to a gene: 10. The CDR3 loop reads CASSGWAGGMDEQYF. DNA of the CDR3: TGTGCCAGCAGTGGATGGGCAGGGGGCATGGACGAGCAGTACTTC.

This clone was counted a single time. The CDR3 is CASSFQLLNTEAFF. The CDR3 DNA reads TGTGCCAGCAGCTTTCAACTCCTGAACACTGAAGCTTTCTTT. The rearrangement links TRBV7-8 to TRBJ1-1; D is ambiguous. The CDR3 is 14 amino acids. V dropped 3 bases and J dropped 0 bases, with 8 bases sitting between them. The germline CDR1 and CDR2 sequences are SGHVS and FQNEAQ.

The chain uses TRBV30 and TRBJ2-5, with TRBD2 identical over 13 bases. CDR1 is GTSNPN and CDR2 is SVGIG in the germline V gene (reference sequence). This CDR3 region has 17 residues. Germline trimming cut 0 bases from V and 3 bases from J; bases unmatched to any gene: 7. The DNA of the CDR3 is TGTGCCTGGAGTGTATGGAGGACTAGCGGGAGTAAAGAGACCCAGTACTTC. It is translated as CAWSVWRTSGSKETQYF.

The rearrangement joins TRBV7-2 to TRBJ1-2; 11 bases align to TRBD1. Germline values: CDR1 SGHTA, CDR2 FQGNSA. Germline trimming cut 5 bases from V and 4 bases from J; bases unmatched to any gene: 3. The CDR3 length is 14 residues. In nucleotides, the CDR3 is TGTGCCAGCAGCAGGACAGGGGGCTTCTATGGCTACACCTTC. Residues: CASSRTGGFYGYTF.

The gene calls are TRBV7-9 and TRBJ2-4; unclear D gene. The CDR3 consists of 16 residues. Germline-derived CDR1 and CDR2 are SEHNR and FQNEAQ (reference sequence). V lost 0 bases, J lost 0 bases, and 9 bases lay in between. CDR3: CASSLAVRVAKNIQYF. The CDR3, as DNA: TGTGCCAGCAGCTTAGCAGTACGGGTAGCCAAAAACATTCAGTACTTC.

The V call is TRBV6-6, the J call TRBJ1-5; 8 bases are shared with TRBD1. V shed 4 bases and J 9 bases; nucleotides not matched to a gene: 14. CDR3 size: 16 residues. CDR1 MNHNY and CDR2 SVGAGI come from the germline V gene (reference sequence). In DNA form, the CDR3 reads TGTGCCAGCAGTTGGGGAGGGGCAGGGGGCTTGGCGCCCCAGCATTTT. Protein product: CASSWGGAGGLAPQHF.

This clone was observed a few times. This chain uses TRBV7-9 with TRBJ1-2, with 8 bases fitting TRBD1. There are 14 residues in the CDR3. V lost 5 bases to trimming and J lost 2 bases; unmatched junction nucleotides: 4. Per germline, CDR1 SEHNR and CDR2 FQNEAQ (reference sequence). CDR3 DNA: TGTGCCAGCAGCACAGGGGACAGGAACTATGGCTACACCTTC. Encoded protein: CASSTGDRNYGYTF.

This chain joins TRBV18 and TRBJ2-1; 13 bases agree with TRBD2. V lost 3 bases and J lost 7; bases outside the gene matches: 15. Germline V lookup: CDR1 KGHSH, CDR2 LQKENI. CDR3 size: 19 residues. In DNA, the CDR3 is TGTGCCAGCTCACCTCGGGACGCCGAACTAGCGGGAGGGCCGAATGAGCAGTTCTTC. Translation gives CASSPRDAELAGGPNEQFF. Full variable domain (outside the CDR3, taken from reference TRBV18 and TRBJ2-1): NAGVMQNPRHLVRRRGQEARLRCSPMKGHSHVYWYRQLPEEGLKFMVYLQKENIIDESGMPKERFSAEFPKEGPSILRIQQVVRGDSAAYFCASSPRDAELAGGPNEQFFGPGTRLTVL.

The chain links TRBV15 to TRBJ2-2; 15 positions match TRBD2. Unmatched junction bases numbered 7, after V lost 6 bases and J lost 5 bases. The germline CDR1 and CDR2 sequences are LNHNV and YYDKDF (reference sequence). The CDR3 spans 17 residues. CDR3 in DNA: TGTGCCACCAGTCCGGGACTAGCGGGAGGTGGTACCGGGGAGCTGTTTTTT. Residues: CATSPGLAGGGTGELFF.

This clone was seen at least ten times. The chain is built from TRBV27 and TRBJ2-7; TRBD2 agrees at 11 bases. Germline V gene sequence: CDR1 MNHEY, CDR2 SMNVEV (reference sequence). V lost 9 bases and J lost 3; bases outside the gene matches: 13. This CDR3 is 16 amino acids long. The DNA of the CDR3 is TGTGCCAGTAGGACAGGGTCTAGCGGGAGGTACTACGAGCAGTACTTC. Protein sequence: CASRTGSSGRYYEQYF.

The J gene is TRBJ1-1, the V gene TRBV7-2, with D perhaps matching TRBD1 (6 bases). This CDR3 has 15 residues. V was trimmed by 5 bases and J by 0 bases, leaving 13 bases between them. The germline V gene has CDR1 SGHTA and CDR2 FQGNSA. The CDR3 region has the DNA TGTGCCAGCAGCCCAACGGGACATTTGAACACTGAAGCTTTCTTT. It is translated as CASSPTGHLNTEAFF.

This chain connects TRBV5-1 to TRBJ2-3; D is ambiguous. Germline V CDR1 and CDR2: SGHRS, YFSETQ. V shed 6 bases and J shed 3 bases, with 17 bases lying between them. CDR3 length equals 15 residues. The DNA for the CDR3 is TGCGCCAGCACCCCAGCTAATTTACAGACAGATACGCAGTATTTT. Its translation: CASTPANLQTDTQYF.

The V and J genes are TRBV30 and TRBJ1-1; D is undetermined. Per germline, CDR1 GTSNPN and CDR2 SVGIG (reference sequence). V dropped 8 bases and J dropped 5 bases, with 18 bases sitting between them. The CDR3 is 13 amino acids. CDR3 nucleotide sequence: TGTGCCATCCGACCGGGGTCCCTAACTGAAGCTTTCTTT. Translating it yields CAIRPGSLTEAFF.

The V call is TRBV3-1 (or the pseudogene TRBV3-2), the J call TRBJ2-7; 10 bases agree with TRBD2. Germline values: CDR1 LGHDT, CDR2 YNNKEL (reference sequence). The CDR3 spans 17 residues. V was pared by 4 bases and J by 3 bases, with 12 bases of the junction left unmatched. CDR3 protein: CASSPLAFSGRFYEQYF. DNA for the CDR3: TGTGCCAGCAGCCCCTTGGCCTTTAGCGGGAGGTTCTACGAGCAGTACTTC.

The rearrangement uses TRBV5-1 and TRBJ2-1; 10 bases are shared with TRBD1. Germline V gene data show CDR1 as SGHRS and CDR2 as YFSETQ. This CDR3 contains 15 residues. V shed 2 bases and J 7 bases; nucleotides not matched to a gene: 6. The CDR3 nucleotides read TGCGCCAGCAGCTTCTCGGGACAGGGGATTAATGAGCAGTTCTTC. It encodes CASSFSGQGINEQFF.

This clone occurred once. The chain has TRBV10-1 and TRBJ1-4, with D possibly TRBD1 on 6 matching bases. This CDR3 region has 14 residues. Looked up from germline, CDR1 is WNHNN and CDR2 is SYGVQD (reference sequence). Trimming pared 3 bases from V and 8 bases from J, leaving 13 bases between. CDR3 sequence: CASSDLGGREKLFF. As DNA, the CDR3 is TGCGCCAGCAGTGACCTAGGGGGAAGGGAAAAACTGTTTTTT.

The rearrangement uses TRBV14 and TRBJ2-7; no clear D. Germline V CDR1 and CDR2: SGHDN, FVKESK. V was shortened by 4 bases and J by 4 bases, with 11 bases between the two germline ends. The CDR3 is 13 amino acids. Here the CDR3 DNA reads TGTGCCAGCAGCCTAGCCTCCACTTACGAGCAGTACTTC. Translation: CASSLASTYEQYF.

DNA for the CDR3: TGTGCCAGCAGTTCTCAAGCCAGGGGCGACACTGAAGCTTTCTTT. This codes for CASSSQARGDTEAFF. This chain connects TRBV28 to TRBJ1-1; weak D call: TRBD1 (6 bases). Per the germline V gene, CDR1 is MDHEN and CDR2 is SYDVKM. The CDR3 length is 15 residues. V was pared by 4 bases and J by 3 bases, with 15 bases between.

This chain uses TRBV29-1 with TRBJ2-1; D remains unclear. Germline V gene lookup returns CDR1 SQVTM and CDR2 ANQGSEA. Trimming left V 3 bases short and J 1 base short, with 10 bases between. This CDR3 spans 14 amino acids. In DNA, the CDR3 is TGCAGCGTTGAGGGCAGCTTGTCCTACAATGAGCAGTTCTTC. Its translation: CSVEGSLSYNEQFF.